The source of this T cell receptor beta chain is a study of CD8 T cells in ankylosing spondylitis. Findings of the study overall: A TCR beta motif made of eight highly homologous variants seemed typical of ankylosing spondylitis blood. The clones that were linked to disease were reported to be significantly enriched in matched synovial fluid samples from ankylosing spondylitis patients. Earlier studies detected some motif variants in reactive arthritis synovial fluid and blood.

Between the trimmed V and J ends, which lost 4 bases and 5 bases, there was a span of 17 bases. The CDR3 covers 16 residues. Germline CDR1 and CDR2: MNHEY and SMNVEV (reference sequence). For TCR beta, libraries came from quantitative 5'-RACE with molecular barcodes. One entry per CDR3 protein results from TCRdb running MiXCR on the 5' RACE reads. Seen here are over 700,000 distinct CDR3 sequences, about 20% observed once, and the top ten hold 15% to 20%. A word on this clonotype: Its matching antigen is unknown.

The J gene is TRBJ2-2, the V gene TRBV27; D might be TRBD2 (6 bases). Sequencing was carried out using blood, either unsorted or a sorted T cell fraction (not recorded which). The TCR sequence derives from a male donor with ankylosing spondylitis. CDR3 sequence (DNA): TGTGCCAGCAGTTCGGGTGGGGGGATGTATACCGGGGAGCTGTTTTTT. This sequence encodes CASSSGGGMYTGELFF.